This T cell receptor beta chain came from a study of T cells after yellow fever vaccination. Deletions cut 1 base from V and 7 bases from J, with 12 bases between. This CDR3 region has 14 residues. CDR1 and CDR2 from the germline V gene are SGHTA and FQGTGA. TCRdb fed the 5' RACE reads into MiXCR, producing one record per CDR3 protein. The table has around 310,000 distinct CDR3 sequences, about 4.5% seen once. Ten or more counts support this clonotype. This receptor was identified in a man younger than 35 who received the YFV17D yellow fever vaccine. This sequence joins TRBV7-3 and TRBJ2-3, with D uncertain. Sequences were derived from PBMCs, sampled 15 days after the yellow fever booster vaccination. In nucleotides, the CDR3 is TGTGCCAGCAGCTTAAACTCCAACACCTATACGCAGTATTTT. Translated: CASSLNSNTYTQYF.